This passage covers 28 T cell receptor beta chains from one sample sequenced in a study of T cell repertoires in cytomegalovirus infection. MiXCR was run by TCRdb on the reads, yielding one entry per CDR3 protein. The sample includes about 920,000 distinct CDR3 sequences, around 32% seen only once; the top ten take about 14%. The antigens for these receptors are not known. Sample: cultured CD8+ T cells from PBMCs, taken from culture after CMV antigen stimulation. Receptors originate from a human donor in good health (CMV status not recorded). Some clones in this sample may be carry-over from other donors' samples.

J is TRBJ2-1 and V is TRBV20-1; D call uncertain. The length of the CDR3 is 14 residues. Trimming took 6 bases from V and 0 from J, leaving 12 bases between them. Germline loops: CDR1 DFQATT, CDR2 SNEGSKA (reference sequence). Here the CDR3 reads CSATTYSSYNEQFF. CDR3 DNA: TGCAGTGCCACAACATATAGCTCCTACAATGAGCAGTTCTTC.

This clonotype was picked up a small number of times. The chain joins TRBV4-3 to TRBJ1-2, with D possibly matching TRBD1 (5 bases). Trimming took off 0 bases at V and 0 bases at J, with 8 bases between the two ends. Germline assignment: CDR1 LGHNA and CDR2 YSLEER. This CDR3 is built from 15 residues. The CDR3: CASSQEGTPNYGYTF. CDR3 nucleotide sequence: TGCGCCAGCAGCCAAGAAGGGACCCCTAACTATGGCTACACCTTC.

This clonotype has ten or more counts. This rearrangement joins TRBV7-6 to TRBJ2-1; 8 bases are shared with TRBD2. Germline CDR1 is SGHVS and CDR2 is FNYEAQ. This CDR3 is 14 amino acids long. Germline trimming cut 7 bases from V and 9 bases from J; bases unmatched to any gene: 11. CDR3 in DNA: TGTGCCAGCACCGCCCTGGCTAGCGGGCCTGAGCAGTTCTTC. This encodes CASTALASGPEQFF.

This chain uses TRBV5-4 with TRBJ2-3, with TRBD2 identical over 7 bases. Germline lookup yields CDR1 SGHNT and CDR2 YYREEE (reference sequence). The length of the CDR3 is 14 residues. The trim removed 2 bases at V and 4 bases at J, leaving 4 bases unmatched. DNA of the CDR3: TGTGCCAGCAGCTTTCATGGGGGGGCAGATACGCAGTATTTT. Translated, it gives CASSFHGGADTQYF.

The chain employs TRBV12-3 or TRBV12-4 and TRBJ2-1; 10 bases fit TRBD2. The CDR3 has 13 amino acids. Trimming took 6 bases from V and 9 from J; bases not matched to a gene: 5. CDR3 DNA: TGTGCCAGCAGGAGCGGGGGGGCAACTGAGCAGTTCTTC. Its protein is CASRSGGATEQFF.

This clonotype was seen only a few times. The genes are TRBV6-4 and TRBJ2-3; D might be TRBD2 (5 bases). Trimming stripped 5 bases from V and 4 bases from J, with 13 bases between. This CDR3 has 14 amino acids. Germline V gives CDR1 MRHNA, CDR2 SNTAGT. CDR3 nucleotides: TGTGCCAGCAGTCCGCGGGCTGGGGCAGATACGCAGTATTTT. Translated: CASSPRAGADTQYF.

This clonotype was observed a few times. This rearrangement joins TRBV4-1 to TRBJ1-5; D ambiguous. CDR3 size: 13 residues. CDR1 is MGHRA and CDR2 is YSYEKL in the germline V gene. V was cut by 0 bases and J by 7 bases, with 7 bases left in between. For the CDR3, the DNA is TGCGCCAGCAGCCAAGATATAAAACAGCCCCAGCATTTT. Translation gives CASSQDIKQPQHF.

CDR3 DNA sequence: TGTGCCAGCGGAGTTAGCGGGCCTAGCTCCTACAATGAGCAGTTCTTC. This translates into CASGVSGPSSYNEQFF. The rearrangement uses TRBV5-4 and TRBJ2-1; 7 nucleotides agree with TRBD2. The CDR3 covers 16 residues. V lost 7 bases to trimming and J lost 0 bases; unmatched junction nucleotides: 10. Germline loops: CDR1 SGHNT, CDR2 YYREEE (reference sequence).

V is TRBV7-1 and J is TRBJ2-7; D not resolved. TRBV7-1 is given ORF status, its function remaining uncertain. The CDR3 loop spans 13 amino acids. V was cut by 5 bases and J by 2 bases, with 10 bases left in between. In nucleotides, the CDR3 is TGTGCCAGCAGCCCCCGCGGTACCTACGAGCAGTACGTC. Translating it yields CASSPRGTYEQYV.

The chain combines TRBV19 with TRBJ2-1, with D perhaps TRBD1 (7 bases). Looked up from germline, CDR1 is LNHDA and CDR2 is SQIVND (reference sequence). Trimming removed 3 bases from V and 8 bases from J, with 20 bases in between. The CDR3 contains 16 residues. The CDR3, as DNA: TGTGCCAGTAGTATCGGGGCAGGGGGGCCTATCGATGAGCAGTTCTTC. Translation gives CASSIGAGGPIDEQFF.

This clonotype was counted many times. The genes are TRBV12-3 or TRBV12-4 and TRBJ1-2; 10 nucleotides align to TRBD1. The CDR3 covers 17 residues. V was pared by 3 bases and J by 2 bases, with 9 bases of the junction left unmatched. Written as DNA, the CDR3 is TGTGCCAGCAGTTTTCCGGGACAGGGGCTCGAAAACTATGGCTACACCTTC. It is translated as CASSFPGQGLENYGYTF.

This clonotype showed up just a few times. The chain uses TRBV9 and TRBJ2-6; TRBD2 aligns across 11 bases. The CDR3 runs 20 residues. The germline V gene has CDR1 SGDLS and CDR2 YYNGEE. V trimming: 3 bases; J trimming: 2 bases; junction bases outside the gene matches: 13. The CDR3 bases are TGTGCCAGCAGCGAAATCGTTACTAGCGGGGGAGTCGCTGGGGCCAACGTCCTGACTTTC. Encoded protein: CASSEIVTSGGVAGANVLTF.

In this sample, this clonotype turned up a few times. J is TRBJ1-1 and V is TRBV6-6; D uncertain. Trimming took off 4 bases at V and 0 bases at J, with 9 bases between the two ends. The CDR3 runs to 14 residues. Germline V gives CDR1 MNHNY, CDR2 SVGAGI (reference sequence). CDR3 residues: CASSSDAVNTEAFF. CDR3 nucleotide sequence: TGTGCCAGCAGTTCGGACGCTGTGAACACTGAAGCTTTCTTT.

The CDR3 here is CASSLLGAEFPDYGYTF. The CDR3 DNA is TGTGCCAGCAGCTTACTGGGGGCCGAGTTCCCGGACTATGGCTACACCTTC. The chain employs TRBV7-2 and TRBJ1-2; D perhaps matches TRBD1 (6 bases). With 2 bases removed from V and 3 bases from J, the gap between germline ends came to 19 bases. Germline assignment: CDR1 SGHTA and CDR2 FQGNSA. The CDR3 contains 17 residues.

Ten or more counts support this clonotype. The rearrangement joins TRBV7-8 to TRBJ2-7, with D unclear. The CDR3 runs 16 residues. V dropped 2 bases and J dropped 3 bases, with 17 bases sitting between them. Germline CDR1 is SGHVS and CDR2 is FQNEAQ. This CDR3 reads CASSLLDQNDIYEQYF. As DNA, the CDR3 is TGTGCCAGCAGCTTATTAGATCAGAATGACATCTACGAGCAGTACTTC.

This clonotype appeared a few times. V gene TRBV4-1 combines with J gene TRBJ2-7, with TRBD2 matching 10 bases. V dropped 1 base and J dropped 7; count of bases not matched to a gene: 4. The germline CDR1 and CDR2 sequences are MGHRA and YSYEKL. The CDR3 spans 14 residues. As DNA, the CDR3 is TGCGCCAGCAGCCAAGCAGCGGGGGGGCCGGAGCAGTACTTC. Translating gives CASSQAAGGPEQYF.

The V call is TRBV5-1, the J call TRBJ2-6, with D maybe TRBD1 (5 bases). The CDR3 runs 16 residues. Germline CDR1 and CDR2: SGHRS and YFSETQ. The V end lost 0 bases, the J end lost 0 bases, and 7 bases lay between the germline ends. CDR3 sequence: CASSLGRGSGANVLTF. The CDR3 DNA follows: TGCGCCAGCAGCTTGGGAAGGGGCTCTGGGGCCAACGTCCTGACTTTC. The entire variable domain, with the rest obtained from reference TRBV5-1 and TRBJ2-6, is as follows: KAGVTQTPRYLIKTRGQQVTLSCSPISGHRSVSWYQQTPGQGLQFLFEYFSETQRNKGNFPGRFSGRQFSNSRSEMNVSTLELGDSALYLCASSLGRGSGANVLTFGAGSRLTVL.

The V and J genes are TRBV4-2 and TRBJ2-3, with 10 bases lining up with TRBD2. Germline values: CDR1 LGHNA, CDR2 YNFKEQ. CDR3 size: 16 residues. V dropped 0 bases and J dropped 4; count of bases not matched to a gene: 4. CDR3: CASSQDRLAGADTQYF. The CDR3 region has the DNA TGTGCCAGCAGCCAAGATAGACTAGCGGGCGCAGATACGCAGTATTTT.

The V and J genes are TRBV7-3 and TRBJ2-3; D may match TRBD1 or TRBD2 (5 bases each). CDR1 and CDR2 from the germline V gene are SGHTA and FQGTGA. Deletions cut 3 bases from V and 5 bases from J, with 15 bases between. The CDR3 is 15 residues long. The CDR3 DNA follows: TGTGCCAGCAGCTTTATCCGCCGAGGGGAAGATACGCAGTATTTT. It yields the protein CASSFIRRGEDTQYF.

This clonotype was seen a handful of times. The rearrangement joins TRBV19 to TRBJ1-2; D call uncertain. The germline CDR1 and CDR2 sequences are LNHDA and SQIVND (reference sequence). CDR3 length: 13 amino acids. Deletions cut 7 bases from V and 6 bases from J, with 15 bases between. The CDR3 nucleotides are TGTGCCAGTAAACGGACCCCTGCGGATGGCTACACCTTC. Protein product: CASKRTPADGYTF.

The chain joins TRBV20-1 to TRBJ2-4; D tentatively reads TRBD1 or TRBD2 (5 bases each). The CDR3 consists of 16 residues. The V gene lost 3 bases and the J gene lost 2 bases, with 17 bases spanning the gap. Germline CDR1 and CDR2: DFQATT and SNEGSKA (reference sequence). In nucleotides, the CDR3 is TGCAGTGCTAGGCTGGTAGGGACGGCCACCAAAAACATTCAGTACTTC. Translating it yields CSARLVGTATKNIQYF.

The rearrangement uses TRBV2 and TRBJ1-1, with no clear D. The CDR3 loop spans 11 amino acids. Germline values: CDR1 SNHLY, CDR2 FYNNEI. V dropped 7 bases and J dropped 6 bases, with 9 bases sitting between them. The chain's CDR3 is CASIAIAEAFF. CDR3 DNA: TGTGCCAGCATTGCCATTGCTGAAGCTTTCTTT.

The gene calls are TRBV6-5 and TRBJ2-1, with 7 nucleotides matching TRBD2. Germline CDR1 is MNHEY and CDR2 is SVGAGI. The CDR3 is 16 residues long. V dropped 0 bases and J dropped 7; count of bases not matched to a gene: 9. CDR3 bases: TGTGCCAGCAGTTACTCCGAACTAGCGTTCAAAAATGAGCAGTTCTTC. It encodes CASSYSELAFKNEQFF.

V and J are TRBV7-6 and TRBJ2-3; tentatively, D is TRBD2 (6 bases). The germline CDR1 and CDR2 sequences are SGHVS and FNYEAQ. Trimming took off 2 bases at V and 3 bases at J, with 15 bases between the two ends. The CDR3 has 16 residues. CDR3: CASSLKAGRATDTQYF. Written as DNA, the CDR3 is TGTGCCAGCAGCTTAAAGGCGGGGCGAGCAACAGATACGCAGTATTTT.

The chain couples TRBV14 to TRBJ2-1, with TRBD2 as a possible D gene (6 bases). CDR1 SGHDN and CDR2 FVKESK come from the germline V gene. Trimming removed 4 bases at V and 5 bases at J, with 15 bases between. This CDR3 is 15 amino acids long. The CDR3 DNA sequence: TGTGCCAGCAGCCCACTAGCTCAACTAAACAATGAGCAGTTCTTC. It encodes CASSPLAQLNNEQFF.

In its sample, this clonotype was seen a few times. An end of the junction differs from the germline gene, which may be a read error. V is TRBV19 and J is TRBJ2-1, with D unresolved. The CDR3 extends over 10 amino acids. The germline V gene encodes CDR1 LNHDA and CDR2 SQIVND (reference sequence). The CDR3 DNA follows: TGCGGAGAGCCTATCAATGAGCAGTTCTTC. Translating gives CGEPINEQFF.

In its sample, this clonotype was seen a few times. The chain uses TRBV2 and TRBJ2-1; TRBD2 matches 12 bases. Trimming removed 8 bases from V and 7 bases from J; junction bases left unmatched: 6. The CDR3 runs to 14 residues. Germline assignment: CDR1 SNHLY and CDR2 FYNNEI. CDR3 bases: TGTGCCAGCCTGACTAGCGGGGGTCCTAATGAGCAGTTCTTC. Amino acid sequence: CASLTSGGPNEQFF.

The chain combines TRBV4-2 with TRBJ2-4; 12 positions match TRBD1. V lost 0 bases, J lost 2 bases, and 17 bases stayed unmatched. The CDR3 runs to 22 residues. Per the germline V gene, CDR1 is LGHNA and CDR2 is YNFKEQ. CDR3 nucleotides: TGTGCCAGCAGCCAAGATTCTCTCGGGGACAGGGGGCGCGGGGGGACCAAAAACATTCAGTACTTC. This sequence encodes CASSQDSLGDRGRGGTKNIQYF.